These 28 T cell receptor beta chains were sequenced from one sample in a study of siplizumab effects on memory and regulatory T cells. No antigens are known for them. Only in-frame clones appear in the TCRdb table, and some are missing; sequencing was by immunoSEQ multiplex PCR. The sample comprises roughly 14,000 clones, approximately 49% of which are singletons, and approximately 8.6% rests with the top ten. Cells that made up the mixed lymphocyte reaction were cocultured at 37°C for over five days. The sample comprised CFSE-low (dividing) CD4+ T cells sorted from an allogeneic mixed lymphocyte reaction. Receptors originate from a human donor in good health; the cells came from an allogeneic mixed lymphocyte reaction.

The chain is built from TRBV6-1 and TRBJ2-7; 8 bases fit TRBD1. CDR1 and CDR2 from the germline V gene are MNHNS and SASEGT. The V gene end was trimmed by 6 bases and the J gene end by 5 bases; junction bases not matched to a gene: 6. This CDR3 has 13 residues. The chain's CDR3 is CASSYLTGDEQYF. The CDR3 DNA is TGTGCCAGCAGCTACCTGACAGGGGACGAGCAGTACTTC.

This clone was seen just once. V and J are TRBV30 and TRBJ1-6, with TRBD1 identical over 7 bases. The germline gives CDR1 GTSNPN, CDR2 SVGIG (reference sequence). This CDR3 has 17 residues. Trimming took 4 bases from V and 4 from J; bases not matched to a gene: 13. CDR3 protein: CAWKVPGTVRYNSPLHF. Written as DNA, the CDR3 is TGTGCCTGGAAGGTGCCGGGGACAGTCCGATATAATTCACCCCTCCACTTT.

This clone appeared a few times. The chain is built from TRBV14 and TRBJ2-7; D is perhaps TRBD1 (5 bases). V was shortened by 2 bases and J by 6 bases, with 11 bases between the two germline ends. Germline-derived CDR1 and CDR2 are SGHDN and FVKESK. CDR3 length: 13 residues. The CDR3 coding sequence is TGTGCCAGCAGCCAAAGGACATCTTCCGAGCAGTACTTC. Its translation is CASSQRTSSEQYF. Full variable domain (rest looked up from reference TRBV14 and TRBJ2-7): EAGVTQFPSHSVIEKGQTVTLRCDPISGHDNLYWYRRVMGKEIKFLLHFVKESKQDESGMPNNRFLAERTGGTYSTLKVQPAELEDSGVYFCASSQRTSSEQYFGPGTRLTVT.

The CDR3 coding sequence is TGTGCCAGCAGCCAAGATGGGCCCCGACAGTCAGAGCAGTACTTC. This codes for CASSQDGPRQSEQYF. The chain has TRBV4-2 and TRBJ2-7; D is perhaps TRBD1 (5 bases). Trimming removed 0 bases from V and 7 bases from J, with 16 bases in between. CDR3 length: 15 residues. Germline assignment: CDR1 LGHNA and CDR2 YNFKEQ.

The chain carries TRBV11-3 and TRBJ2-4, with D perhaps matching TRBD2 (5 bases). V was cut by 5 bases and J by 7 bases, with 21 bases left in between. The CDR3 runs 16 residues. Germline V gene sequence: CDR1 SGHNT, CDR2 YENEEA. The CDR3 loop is CASSPDELREGNIQYF. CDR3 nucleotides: TGTGCCAGCAGCCCCGATGAGCTGAGGGAAGGGAACATTCAGTACTTC.

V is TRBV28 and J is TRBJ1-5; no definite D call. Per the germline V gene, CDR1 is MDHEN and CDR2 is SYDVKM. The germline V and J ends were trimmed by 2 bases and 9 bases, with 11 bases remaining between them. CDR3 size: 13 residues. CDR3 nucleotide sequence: TGTGCCAGCAGTTTACCTGGGCGGGGGCCCCAGCATTTT. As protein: CASSLPGRGPQHF.

The CDR3 is CAWSVEGIQPQHF. The CDR3 DNA follows: TGTGCCTGGAGTGTCGAGGGGATTCAGCCCCAGCATTTT. The V gene is TRBV30, the J gene TRBJ1-5; perhaps TRBD1 as D (5 bases). The CDR3 loop spans 13 amino acids. Per germline, CDR1 GTSNPN and CDR2 SVGIG (reference sequence). The V end lost 0 bases, the J end lost 6 bases, and 9 bases lay between the germline ends.

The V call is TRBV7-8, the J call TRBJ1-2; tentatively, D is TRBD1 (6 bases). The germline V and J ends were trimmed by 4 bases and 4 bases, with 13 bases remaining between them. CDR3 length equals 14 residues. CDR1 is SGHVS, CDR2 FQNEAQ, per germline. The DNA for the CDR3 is TGTGCCAGCAGCTCCGTGCGGGGGGCCTATGGCTACACCTTC. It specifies CASSSVRGAYGYTF.

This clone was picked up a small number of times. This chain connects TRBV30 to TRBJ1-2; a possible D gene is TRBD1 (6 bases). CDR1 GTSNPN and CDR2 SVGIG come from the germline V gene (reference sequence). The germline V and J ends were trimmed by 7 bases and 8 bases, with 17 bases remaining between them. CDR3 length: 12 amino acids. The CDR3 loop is CASVAGAMGYTF. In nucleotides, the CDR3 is TGTGCCTCAGTGGCAGGGGCCATGGGCTACACCTTC.

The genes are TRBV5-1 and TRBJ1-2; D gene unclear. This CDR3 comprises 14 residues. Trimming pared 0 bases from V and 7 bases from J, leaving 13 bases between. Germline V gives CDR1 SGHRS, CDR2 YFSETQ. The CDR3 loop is CASSLDPNRRGYTF. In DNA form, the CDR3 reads TGCGCCAGCAGCTTGGACCCAAATCGTCGTGGCTACACCTTC.

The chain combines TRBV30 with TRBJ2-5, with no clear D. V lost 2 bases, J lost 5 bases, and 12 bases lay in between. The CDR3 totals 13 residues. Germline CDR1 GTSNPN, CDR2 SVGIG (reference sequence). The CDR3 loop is CAWSLEDRETQYF. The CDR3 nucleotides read TGTGCCTGGAGTTTAGAAGATAGGGAGACCCAGTACTTC.

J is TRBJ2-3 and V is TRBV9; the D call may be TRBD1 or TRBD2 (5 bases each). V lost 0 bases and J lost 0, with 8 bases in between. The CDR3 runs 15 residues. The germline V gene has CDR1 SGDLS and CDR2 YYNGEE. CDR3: CASSVVGVSTDTQYF. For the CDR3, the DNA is TGTGCCAGCAGCGTAGTGGGGGTTAGCACAGATACGCAGTATTTT.

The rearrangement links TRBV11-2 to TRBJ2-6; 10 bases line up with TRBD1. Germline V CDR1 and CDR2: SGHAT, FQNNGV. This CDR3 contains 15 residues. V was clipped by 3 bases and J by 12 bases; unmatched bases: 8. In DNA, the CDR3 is TGTGCCAGCAGCTTGGTGACAGGGGGCATCCCCGTCCTGACTTTC. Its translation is CASSLVTGGIPVLTF. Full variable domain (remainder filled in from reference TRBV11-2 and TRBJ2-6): EAGVAQSPRYKIIEKRQSVAFWCNPISGHATLYWYQQILGQGPKLLIQFQNNGVVDDSQLPKDRFSAERLKGVDSTLKIQPAKLEDSAVYLCASSLVTGGIPVLTFGAGSRLTVL.

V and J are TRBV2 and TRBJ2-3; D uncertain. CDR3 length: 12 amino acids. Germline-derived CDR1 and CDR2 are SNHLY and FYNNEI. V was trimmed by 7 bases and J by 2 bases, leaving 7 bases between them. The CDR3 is CASTGLTDTQYF. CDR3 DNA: TGTGCCAGCACTGGCCTCACAGATACGCAGTATTTT.

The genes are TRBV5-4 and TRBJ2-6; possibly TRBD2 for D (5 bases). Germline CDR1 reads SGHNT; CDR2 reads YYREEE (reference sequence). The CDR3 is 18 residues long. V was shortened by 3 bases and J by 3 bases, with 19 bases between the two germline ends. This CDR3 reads CASSSTGMGAGGANVLTF. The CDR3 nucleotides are TGTGCCAGCAGCTCCACGGGTATGGGAGCTGGTGGGGCCAACGTCCTGACTTTC.

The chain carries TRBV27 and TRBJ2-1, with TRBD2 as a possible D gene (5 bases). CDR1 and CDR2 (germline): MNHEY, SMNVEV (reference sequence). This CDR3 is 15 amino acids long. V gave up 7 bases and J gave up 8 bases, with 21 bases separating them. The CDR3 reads CASTRTRAYGDEQFF. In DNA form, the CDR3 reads TGTGCCAGCACCCGAACTAGGGCTTACGGCGATGAGCAGTTCTTC.

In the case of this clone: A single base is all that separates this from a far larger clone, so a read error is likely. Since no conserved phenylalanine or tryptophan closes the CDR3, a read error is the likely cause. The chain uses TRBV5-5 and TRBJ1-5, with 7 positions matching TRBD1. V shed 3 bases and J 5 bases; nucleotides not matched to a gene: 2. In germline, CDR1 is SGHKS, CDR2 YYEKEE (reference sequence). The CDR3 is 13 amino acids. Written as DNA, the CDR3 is TGTGCCAGCAGCTCCCAGGGGGATCAGCCCCAGCATTGT. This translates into CASSSQGDQPQHC.

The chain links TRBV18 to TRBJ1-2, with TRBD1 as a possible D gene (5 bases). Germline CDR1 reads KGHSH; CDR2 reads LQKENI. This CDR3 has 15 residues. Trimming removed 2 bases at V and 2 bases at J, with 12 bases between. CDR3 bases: TGTGCCAGCTCACCAAACGGACGGGGGAACTATGGCTACACCTTC. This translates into CASSPNGRGNYGYTF.

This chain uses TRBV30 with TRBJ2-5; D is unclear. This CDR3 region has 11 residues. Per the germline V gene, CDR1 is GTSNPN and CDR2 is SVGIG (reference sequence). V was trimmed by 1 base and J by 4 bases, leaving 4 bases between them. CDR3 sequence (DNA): TGTGCCTGGAGTGCCCTAGAGACCCAGTACTTC. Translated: CAWSALETQYF.

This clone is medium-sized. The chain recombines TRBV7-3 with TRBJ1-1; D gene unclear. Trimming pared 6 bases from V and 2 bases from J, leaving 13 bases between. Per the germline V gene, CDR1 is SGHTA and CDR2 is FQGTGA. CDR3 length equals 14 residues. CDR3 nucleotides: TGTGCCAGCAGTCCACTTGGGTCAAACACTGAAGCTTTCTTT. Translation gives CASSPLGSNTEAFF.

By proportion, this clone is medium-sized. CDR3 residues: CASSEGKDRAFF. CDR3 DNA sequence: TGTGCCAGTAGTGAGGGCAAGGACAGGGCTTTCTTT. The chain uses TRBV19 and TRBJ1-1, with TRBD1 matching 7 bases. Per germline, CDR1 LNHDA and CDR2 SQIVND (reference sequence). V gave up 5 bases and J gave up 11 bases; unmatched junction bases: 8. The CDR3 covers 12 residues.

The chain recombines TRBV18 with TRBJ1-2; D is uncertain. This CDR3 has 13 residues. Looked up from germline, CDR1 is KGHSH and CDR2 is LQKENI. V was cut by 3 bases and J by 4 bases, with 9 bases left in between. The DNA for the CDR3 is TGTGCCAGCTCACCCGGACTTCTCTATGGCTACACCTTC. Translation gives CASSPGLLYGYTF.

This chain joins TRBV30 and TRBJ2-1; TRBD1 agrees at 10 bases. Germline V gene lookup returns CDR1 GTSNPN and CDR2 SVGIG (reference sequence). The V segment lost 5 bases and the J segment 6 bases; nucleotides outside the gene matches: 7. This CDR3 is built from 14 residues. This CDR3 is CAWVTGGAGNEQFF. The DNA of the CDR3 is TGTGCCTGGGTGACAGGGGGCGCCGGCAATGAGCAGTTCTTC.

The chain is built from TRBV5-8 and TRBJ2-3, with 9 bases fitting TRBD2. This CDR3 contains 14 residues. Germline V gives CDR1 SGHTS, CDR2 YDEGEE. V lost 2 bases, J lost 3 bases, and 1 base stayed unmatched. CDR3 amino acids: CASSFLAGTDTQYF. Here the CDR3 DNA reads TGTGCCAGCAGCTTCCTAGCGGGAACAGATACGCAGTATTTT. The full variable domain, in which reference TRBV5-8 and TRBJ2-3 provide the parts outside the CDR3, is EAGVTQSPTHLIKTRGQQATLRCSPISGHTSVYWYQQALGLGLQFLLWYDEGEERNRGNFPPRFSGRQFPNYSSELNVNALELEDSALYLCASSFLAGTDTQYFGPGTRLTVL.

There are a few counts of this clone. The CDR3 bases are TGTGCCTGGAGTAACAGAAAGGAAAAACTGTTTTTT. As protein: CAWSNRKEKLFF. The chain has TRBV30 and TRBJ1-4; D call uncertain. Looked up from germline, CDR1 is GTSNPN and CDR2 is SVGIG (reference sequence). The CDR3 has 12 amino acids. Between the trimmed V and J ends, which lost 2 bases and 8 bases, there was a span of 9 bases.

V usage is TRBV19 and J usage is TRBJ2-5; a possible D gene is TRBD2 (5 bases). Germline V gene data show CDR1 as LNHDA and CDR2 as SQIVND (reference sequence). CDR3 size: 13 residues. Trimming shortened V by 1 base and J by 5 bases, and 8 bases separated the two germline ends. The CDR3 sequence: CASSIARGETQYF. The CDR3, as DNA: TGTGCCAGTAGTATAGCTAGAGGGGAGACCCAGTACTTC.

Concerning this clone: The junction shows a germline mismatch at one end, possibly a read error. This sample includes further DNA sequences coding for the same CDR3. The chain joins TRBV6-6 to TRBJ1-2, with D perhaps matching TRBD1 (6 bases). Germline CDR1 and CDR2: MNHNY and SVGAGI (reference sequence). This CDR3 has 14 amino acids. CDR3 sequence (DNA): TGCGCCAGCAGTCCACCGGAAGGAGGGGGTGGCTACACCTTC. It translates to CASSPPEGGGGYTF.

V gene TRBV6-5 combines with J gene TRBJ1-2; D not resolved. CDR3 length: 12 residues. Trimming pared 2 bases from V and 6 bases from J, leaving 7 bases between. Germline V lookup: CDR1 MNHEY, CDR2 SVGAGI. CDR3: CASSYPLDGYTF. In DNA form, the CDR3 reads TGTGCCAGCAGTTACCCTCTAGATGGCTACACCTTC.